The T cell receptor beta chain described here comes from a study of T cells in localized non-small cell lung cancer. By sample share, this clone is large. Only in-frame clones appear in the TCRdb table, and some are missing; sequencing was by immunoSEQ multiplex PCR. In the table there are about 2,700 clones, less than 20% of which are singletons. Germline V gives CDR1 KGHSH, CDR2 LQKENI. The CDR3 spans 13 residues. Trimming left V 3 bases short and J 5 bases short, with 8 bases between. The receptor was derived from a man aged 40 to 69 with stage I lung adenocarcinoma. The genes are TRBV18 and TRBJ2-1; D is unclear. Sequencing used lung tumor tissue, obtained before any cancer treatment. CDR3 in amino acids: CASSPGLNNEQFF. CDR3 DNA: TGTGCCAGCTCACCCGGGTTAAACAATGAGCAGTTCTTC.